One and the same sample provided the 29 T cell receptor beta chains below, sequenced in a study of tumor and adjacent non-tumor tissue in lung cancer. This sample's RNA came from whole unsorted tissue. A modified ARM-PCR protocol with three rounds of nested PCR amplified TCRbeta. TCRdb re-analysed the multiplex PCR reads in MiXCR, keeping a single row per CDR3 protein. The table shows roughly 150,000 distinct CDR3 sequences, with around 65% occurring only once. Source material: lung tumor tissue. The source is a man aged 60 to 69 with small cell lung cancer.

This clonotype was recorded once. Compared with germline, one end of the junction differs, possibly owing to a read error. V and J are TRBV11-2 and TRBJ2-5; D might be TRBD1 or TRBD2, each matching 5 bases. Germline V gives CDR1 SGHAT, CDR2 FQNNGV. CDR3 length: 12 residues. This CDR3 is CARSVTGAQEHF. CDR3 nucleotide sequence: TGTGCCAGGAGCGTAACCGGGGCCCAAGAACACTTC.

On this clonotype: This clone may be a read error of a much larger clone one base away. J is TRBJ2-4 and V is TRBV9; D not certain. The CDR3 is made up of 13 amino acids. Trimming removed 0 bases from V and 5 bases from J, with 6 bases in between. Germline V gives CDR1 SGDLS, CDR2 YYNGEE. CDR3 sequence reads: CASSVGAENIQYF. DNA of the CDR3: TGTGCCAGCAGCGTAGGGGCAGAAAACATTCAGTACTTC.

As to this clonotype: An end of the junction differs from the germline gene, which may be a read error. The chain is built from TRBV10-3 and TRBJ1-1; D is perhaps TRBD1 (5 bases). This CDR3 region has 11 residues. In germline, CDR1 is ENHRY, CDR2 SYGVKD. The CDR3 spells CVISVQGEAFF. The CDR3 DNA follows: TGTGTCATCAGTGTGCAGGGTGAAGCTTTCTTT.

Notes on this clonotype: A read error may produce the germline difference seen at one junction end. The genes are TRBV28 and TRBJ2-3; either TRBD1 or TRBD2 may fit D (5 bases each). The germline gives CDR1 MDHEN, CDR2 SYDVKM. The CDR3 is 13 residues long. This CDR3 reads CASSRDGKDTQYF. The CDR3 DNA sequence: TGTGCCAGCAGTCGGGACGGCAAAGATACGCAATATTTT.

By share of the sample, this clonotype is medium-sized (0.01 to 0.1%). The CDR3 protein is CSAASGEQFF. CDR3 in DNA: TGCAGCGCCGCGTCGGGAGAGCAGTTCTTC. The chain couples TRBV29-1 to TRBJ2-1; D possibly corresponds to TRBD2 (5 bases). This CDR3 is built from 10 residues. Germline CDR1 reads SQVTM; CDR2 reads ANQGSEA. Trimming took 7 bases from V and 10 from J, leaving 11 bases between them.

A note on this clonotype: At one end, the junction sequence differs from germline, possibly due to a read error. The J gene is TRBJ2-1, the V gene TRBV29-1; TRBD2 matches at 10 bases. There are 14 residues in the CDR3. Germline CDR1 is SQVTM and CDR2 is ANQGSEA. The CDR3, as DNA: TGTAGCGTTAGGGGACTAGCGCGCTACAATGAGCAGTTCTTC. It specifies CSVRGLARYNEQFF.

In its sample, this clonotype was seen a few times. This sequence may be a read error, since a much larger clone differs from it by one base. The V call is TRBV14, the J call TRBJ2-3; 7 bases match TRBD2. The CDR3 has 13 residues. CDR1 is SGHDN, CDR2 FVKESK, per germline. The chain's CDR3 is CASSQSPGGTQCF. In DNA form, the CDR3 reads TGTGCCAGCAGCCAAAGCCCGGGGGGTACGCAGTGTTTT.

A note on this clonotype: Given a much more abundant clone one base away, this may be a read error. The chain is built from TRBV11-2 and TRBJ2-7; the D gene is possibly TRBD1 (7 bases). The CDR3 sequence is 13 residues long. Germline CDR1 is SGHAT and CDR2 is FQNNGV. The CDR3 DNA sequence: TGTGTCAGCAGCTCAGACAGGGAGGACGAGCAGTACTTC. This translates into CVSSSDREDEQYF.

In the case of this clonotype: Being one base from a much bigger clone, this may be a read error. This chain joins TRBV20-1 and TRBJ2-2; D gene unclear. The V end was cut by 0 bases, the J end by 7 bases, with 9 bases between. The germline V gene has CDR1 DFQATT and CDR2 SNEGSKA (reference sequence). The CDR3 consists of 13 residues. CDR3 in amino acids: CSARDLRIGELFF. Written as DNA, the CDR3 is TGCAGTGCTAGAGATCTGCGAATCGGGGAGCTGTTTTTT.

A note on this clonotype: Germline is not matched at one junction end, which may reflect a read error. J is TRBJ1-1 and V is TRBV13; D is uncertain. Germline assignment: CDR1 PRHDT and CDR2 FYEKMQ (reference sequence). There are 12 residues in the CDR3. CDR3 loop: CVSSLGYTEAFF. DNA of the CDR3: TGTGTCAGCAGCCTGGGATACACTGAAGCTTTCTTT.

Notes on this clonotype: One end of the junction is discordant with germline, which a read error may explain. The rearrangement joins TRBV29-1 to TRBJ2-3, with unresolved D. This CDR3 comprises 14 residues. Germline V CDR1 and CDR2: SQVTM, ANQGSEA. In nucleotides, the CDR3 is TGCGGCGTTGGGATGGGTGGGCCGGCAGATACGCAGTATTTT. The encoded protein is CGVGMGGPADTQYF.

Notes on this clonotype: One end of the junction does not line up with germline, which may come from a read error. The CDR3 protein is CASSYLAGGGSCEEYF. The CDR3 DNA is TGTGCTAGCAGCTACCTAGCGGGAGGTGGGTCCTGCGAGGAGTACTTC. V and J are TRBV11-3 and TRBJ2-7; TRBD2 matches 11 bases. The CDR3 runs to 16 residues. CDR1 is SGHNT and CDR2 is YENEEA in the germline V gene.

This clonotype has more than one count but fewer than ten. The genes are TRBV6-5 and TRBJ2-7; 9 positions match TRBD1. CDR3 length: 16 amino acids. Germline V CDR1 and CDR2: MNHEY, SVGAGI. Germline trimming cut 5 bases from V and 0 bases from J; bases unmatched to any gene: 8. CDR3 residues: CASSPMDRGNSYEQYF. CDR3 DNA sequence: TGTGCCAGCAGTCCCATGGACAGGGGAAACTCCTACGAGCAGTACTTC.

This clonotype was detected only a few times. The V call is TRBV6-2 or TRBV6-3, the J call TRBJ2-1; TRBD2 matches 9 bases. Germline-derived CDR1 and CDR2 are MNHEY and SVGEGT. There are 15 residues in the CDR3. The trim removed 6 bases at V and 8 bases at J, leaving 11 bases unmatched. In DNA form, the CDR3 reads TGTGCCAGCAGGGAAGGCGGGACTAGCATCCATGAGCAGTTCTTC. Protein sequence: CASREGGTSIHEQFF.

CDR3 loop: CAWSSWTGTTDTQYF. The CDR3 region has the DNA TGTGCCTGGAGTTCATGGACAGGGACCACAGATACGCAGTATTTT. The chain is built from TRBV30 and TRBJ2-3; 8 positions match TRBD1. This CDR3 comprises 15 residues. Germline CDR1 reads GTSNPN; CDR2 reads SVGIG (reference sequence). The trim removed 2 bases at V and 2 bases at J, leaving 6 bases unmatched.

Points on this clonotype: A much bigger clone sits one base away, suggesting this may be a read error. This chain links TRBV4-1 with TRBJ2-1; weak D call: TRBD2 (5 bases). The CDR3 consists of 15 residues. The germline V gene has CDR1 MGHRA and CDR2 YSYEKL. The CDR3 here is CASSQAGWKSNEQSF. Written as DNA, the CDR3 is TGCGCCAGCAGCCAGGCGGGTTGGAAGAGCAATGAGCAGTCCTTC.

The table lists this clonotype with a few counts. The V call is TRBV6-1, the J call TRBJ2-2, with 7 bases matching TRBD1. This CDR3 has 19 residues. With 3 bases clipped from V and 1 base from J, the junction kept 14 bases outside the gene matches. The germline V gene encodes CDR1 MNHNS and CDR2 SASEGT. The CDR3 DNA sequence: TGTGCCAGCAGTGATAGACGGTGGACAGGTCGTAAGAACACCGGGGAGCTGTTTTTT. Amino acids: CASSDRRWTGRKNTGELFF.

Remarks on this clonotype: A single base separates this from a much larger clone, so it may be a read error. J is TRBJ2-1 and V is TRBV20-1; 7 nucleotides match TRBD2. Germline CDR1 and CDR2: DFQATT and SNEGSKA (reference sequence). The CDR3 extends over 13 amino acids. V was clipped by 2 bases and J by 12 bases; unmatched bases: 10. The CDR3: CSARLAGVDGQFF. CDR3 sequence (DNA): TGCAGTGCTAGATTGGCGGGAGTTGATGGGCAGTTCTTC.

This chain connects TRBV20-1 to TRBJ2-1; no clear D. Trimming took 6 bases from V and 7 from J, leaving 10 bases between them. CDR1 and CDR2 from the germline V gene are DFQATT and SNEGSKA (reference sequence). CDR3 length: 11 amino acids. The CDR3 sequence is CSASNRNEQFF. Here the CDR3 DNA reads TGCAGTGCATCTAATAGGAATGAGCAGTTCTTC.

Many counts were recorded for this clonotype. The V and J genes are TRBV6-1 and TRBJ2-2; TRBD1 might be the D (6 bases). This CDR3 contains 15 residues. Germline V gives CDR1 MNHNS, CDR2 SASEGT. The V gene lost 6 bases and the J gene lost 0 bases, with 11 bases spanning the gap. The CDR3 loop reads CASRLGTTNTGELFF. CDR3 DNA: TGTGCCAGCAGGCTCGGGACAACGAACACCGGGGAGCTGTTTTTT.

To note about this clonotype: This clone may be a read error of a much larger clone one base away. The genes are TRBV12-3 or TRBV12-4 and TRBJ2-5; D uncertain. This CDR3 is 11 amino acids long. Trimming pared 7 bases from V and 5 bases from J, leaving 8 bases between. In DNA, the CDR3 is TGTGCCAGCAATTTTCGTGAGACCCAGTACTTC. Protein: CASNFRETQYF.

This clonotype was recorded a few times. The CDR3 protein is CAIGFTESYNEQFF. Written as DNA, the CDR3 is TGTGCCATCGGATTCACCGAATCCTACAATGAGCAGTTCTTC. This chain connects TRBV10-3 to TRBJ2-1, with D unclear. CDR1 and CDR2 from the germline V gene are ENHRY and SYGVKD. Between the trimmed V and J ends, which lost 8 bases and 1 base, there was a span of 12 bases. CDR3 size: 14 residues.

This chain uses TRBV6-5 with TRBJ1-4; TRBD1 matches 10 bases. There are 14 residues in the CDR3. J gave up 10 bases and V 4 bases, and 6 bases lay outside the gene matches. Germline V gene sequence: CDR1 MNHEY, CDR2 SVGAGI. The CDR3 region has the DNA TGTGCCAGCAGTTTTAGGGGGACAGGGGTAAAACTGTTTTTT. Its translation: CASSFRGTGVKLFF.

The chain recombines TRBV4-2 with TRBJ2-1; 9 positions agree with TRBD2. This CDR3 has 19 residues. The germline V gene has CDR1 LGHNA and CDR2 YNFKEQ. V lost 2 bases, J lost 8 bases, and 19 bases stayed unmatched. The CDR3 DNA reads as TGTGCCAGCAGCCAAACAGCGCTTCGACTGTCTAGCGGGACATATGAGCAGTTCTTC. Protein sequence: CASSQTALRLSSGTYEQFF.

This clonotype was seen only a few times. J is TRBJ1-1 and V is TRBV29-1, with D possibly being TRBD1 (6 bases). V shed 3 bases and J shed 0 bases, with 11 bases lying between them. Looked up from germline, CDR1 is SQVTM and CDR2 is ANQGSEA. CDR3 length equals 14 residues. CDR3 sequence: CSVDPTGVNTEAFF. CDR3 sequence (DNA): TGCAGCGTTGATCCGACAGGAGTGAACACTGAAGCTTTCTTT.

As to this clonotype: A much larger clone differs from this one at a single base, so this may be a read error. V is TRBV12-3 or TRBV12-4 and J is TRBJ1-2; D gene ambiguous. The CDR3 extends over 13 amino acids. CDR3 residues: CVSSFKGMNGYTF. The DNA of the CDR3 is TGTGTCAGCAGTTTCAAAGGGATGAACGGCTACACCTTC.

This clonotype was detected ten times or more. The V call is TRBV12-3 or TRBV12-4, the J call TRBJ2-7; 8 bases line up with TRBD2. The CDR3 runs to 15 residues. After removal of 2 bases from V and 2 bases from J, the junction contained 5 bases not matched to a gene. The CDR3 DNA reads TGTGCCAGCAGTTTAAAAGCGGGAGATCCCTACGAGCAGTACTTC. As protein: CASSLKAGDPYEQYF.

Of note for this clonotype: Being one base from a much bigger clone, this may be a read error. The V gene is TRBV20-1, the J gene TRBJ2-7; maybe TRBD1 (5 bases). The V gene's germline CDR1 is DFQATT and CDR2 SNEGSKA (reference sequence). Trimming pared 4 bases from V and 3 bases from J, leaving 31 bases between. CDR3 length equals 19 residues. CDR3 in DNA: TGCAGTGCTAACCCCATCTTAGGAATTTCAAGGGGTGTTTTCTACGAGCAGTACTTC. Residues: CSANPILGISRGVFYEQYF.

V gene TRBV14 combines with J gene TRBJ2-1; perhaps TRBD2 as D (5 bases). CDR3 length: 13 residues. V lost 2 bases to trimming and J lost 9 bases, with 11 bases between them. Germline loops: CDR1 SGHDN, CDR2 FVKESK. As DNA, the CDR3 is TGTGCCAGCAGCCAAACTAGGTGGGGTGAGCAGTTCTTC. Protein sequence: CASSQTRWGEQFF.